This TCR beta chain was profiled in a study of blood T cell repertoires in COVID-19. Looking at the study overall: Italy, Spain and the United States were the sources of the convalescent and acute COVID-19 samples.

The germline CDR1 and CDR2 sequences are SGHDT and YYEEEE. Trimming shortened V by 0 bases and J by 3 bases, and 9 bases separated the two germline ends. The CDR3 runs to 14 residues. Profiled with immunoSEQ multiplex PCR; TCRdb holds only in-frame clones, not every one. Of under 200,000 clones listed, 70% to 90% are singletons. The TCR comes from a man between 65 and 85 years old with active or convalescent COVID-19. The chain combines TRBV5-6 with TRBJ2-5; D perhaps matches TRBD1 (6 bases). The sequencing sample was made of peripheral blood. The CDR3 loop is CASSLGTVKETQYF. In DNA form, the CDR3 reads TGTGCCAGCAGCTTGGGGACAGTAAAAGAGACCCAGTACTTC.